This passage covers 2 T cell receptor beta chains from one sample sequenced in a study of T cells in localized non-small cell lung cancer. Profiled with immunoSEQ multiplex PCR; TCRdb holds only in-frame clones, not every one. The sample consists of roughly 19,000 clones, over 80% of them appearing once. Sequenced here: PBMCs, sampled before any cancer treatment. Receptor source: a man aged 35 to 70 with stage II squamous cell lung carcinoma.

The sample holds one count of this clone. The V gene is TRBV11-2, the J gene TRBJ2-7, with D uncertain. The CDR3 contains 12 residues. The germline V gene encodes CDR1 SGHAT and CDR2 FQNNGV. Trimming removed 1 base from V and 0 bases from J, with 1 base in between. DNA for the CDR3: TGTGCCAGCAGCTTAGCCTCCTACGAGCAGTACTTC. Its translation: CASSLASYEQYF.

The CDR3 bases are TGTGCCAGCGGTAGGGGAGTTGGCAACACTGAAGCTTTCTTT. Residues: CASGRGVGNTEAFF. The chain employs TRBV27 and TRBJ1-1, with a possible D match to TRBD1 (5 bases). V lost 8 bases and J lost 2, with 15 bases in between. The CDR3 spans 14 residues. CDR1 is MNHEY and CDR2 is SMNVEV in the germline V gene (reference sequence).